This passage covers 19 T cell receptor beta chains from one sample sequenced in a study of blood T cell repertoires in COVID-19. Clones were sequenced by immunoSEQ multiplex PCR, and TCRdb holds only the in-frame ones, with some missing. This table has 250,000 to 300,000 clones, 80% to 90% appearing once. Sequenced sample: peripheral blood. The origin of the receptors is a man aged 55 to 70 with acute or convalescent COVID-19.

This clone was counted once. CDR3 residues: CASSLRGLNYEQYF. As DNA, the CDR3 is TGTGCCAGCAGTCTTAGAGGGTTAAACTACGAGCAGTACTTC. This chain connects TRBV27 to TRBJ2-7, with D possibly being TRBD2 (5 bases). V was clipped by 5 bases and J by 3 bases, with 14 bases between them. Germline CDR1 and CDR2: MNHEY and SMNVEV (reference sequence). The CDR3 extends over 14 amino acids.

This clone was seen a single time. V gene TRBV6-5 combines with J gene TRBJ1-3; maybe TRBD1 (5 bases). This CDR3 contains 15 residues. Trimming cost V 7 bases and J 1 base, with 14 bases left between them. Germline CDR1 MNHEY, CDR2 SVGAGI. The CDR3 sequence is CASNKDKGSGNTIYF. CDR3 in DNA: TGTGCCAGCAATAAGGACAAGGGTTCTGGAAACACCATATATTTT.

As regards this clone: The germline gene is not matched at one end of the junction; a read error may be the cause. The rearrangement links TRBV7-7 to TRBJ2-3; 14 nucleotides match TRBD2. Germline V gives CDR1 SSHAT, CDR2 FNYEAQ (reference sequence). This CDR3 is built from 19 residues. The chain's CDR3 is CASSPRTSGGMRGTDTQYF. DNA of the CDR3: TGTGCTAGCAGCCCACGGACTAGCGGGGGGATGCGCGGCACAGATACGCAGTATTTT.

V is TRBV15 and J is TRBJ2-4, with TRBD2 matching 13 bases. The germline V gene encodes CDR1 LNHNV and CDR2 YYDKDF (reference sequence). With 1 base clipped from V and 0 bases from J, the junction kept 3 bases outside the gene matches. The CDR3 extends over 18 amino acids. CDR3 protein: CATSRGTSGGLAKNIQYF. The CDR3 nucleotides read TGTGCCACCAGCAGAGGGACTAGCGGGGGACTAGCCAAAAACATTCAGTACTTC.

The rearrangement links TRBV10-3 to TRBJ1-1, with D unclear. Germline CDR1 ENHRY, CDR2 SYGVKD. Trimming pared 4 bases from V and 5 bases from J, leaving 11 bases between. The CDR3 sequence is 13 residues long. Here the CDR3 reads CAISGGVETEAFF. The CDR3 DNA reads TGTGCCATCAGTGGCGGGGTGGAGACTGAAGCTTTCTTT.

This chain connects TRBV9 to TRBJ2-5, with 11 positions matching TRBD2. After removal of 2 bases from V and 1 base from J, the junction contained 4 bases not matched to a gene. Germline V gene data show CDR1 as SGDLS and CDR2 as YYNGEE. The CDR3 extends over 16 amino acids. CDR3 residues: CASSVGSGGAQETQYF. For the CDR3, the DNA is TGTGCCAGCAGCGTGGGTAGCGGGGGGGCCCAAGAGACCCAGTACTTC. Variable domain in full (rest from reference TRBV9 and TRBJ2-5): DSGVTQTPKHLITATGQRVTLRCSPRSGDLSVYWYQQSLDQGLQFLIQYYNGEERAKGNILERFSAQQFPDLHSELNLSSLELGDSALYFCASSVGSGGAQETQYFGPGTRLLVL.

The rearrangement joins TRBV4-1 to TRBJ2-7; D is perhaps TRBD1 (6 bases). The CDR3 contains 15 residues. Trimming pared 3 bases from V and 3 bases from J, leaving 15 bases between. In germline, CDR1 is MGHRA, CDR2 YSYEKL. DNA for the CDR3: TGCGCCAGCAGCCACCCCCCGGGACACATCTACGAGCAGTACTTC. Amino acids: CASSHPPGHIYEQYF.

The rearrangement links TRBV9 to TRBJ2-7, with D perhaps matching TRBD2 (7 bases). The V end lost 0 bases, the J end lost 6 bases, and 16 bases lay between the germline ends. The length of the CDR3 is 15 residues. Germline assignment: CDR1 SGDLS and CDR2 YYNGEE. The CDR3 sequence: CASSVGGGARGEQYF. As DNA, the CDR3 is TGTGCCAGCAGCGTAGGAGGGGGGGCCAGGGGCGAGCAGTACTTC.

This rearrangement joins TRBV6-6 to TRBJ1-5; D is undetermined. Germline CDR1 is MNHNY and CDR2 is SVGAGI (reference sequence). The germline V and J ends were trimmed by 4 bases and 7 bases, with 17 bases remaining between them. The CDR3 has 15 amino acids. The CDR3 region is CASSFLGGGRQPQHF. CDR3 in DNA: TGTGCCAGCAGTTTTCTAGGTGGAGGAAGGCAGCCCCAGCATTTT.

V and J are TRBV19 and TRBJ2-1, with 9 bases fitting TRBD2. Germline V gene lookup returns CDR1 LNHDA and CDR2 SQIVND (reference sequence). CDR3 length equals 15 residues. V dropped 6 bases and J dropped 4; count of bases not matched to a gene: 7. CDR3 protein: CASRPLAGPYNEQFF. CDR3 nucleotides: TGTGCCAGTAGACCGCTAGCGGGACCTTACAATGAGCAGTTCTTC.

The CDR3 is CASSVNPSFDEQYF. In DNA, the CDR3 is TGTGCCAGCAGCGTAAACCCTAGTTTCGACGAGCAGTACTTC. The chain couples TRBV9 to TRBJ2-7; D is ambiguous. Trimming stripped 1 base from V and 5 bases from J, with 13 bases between. The CDR3 is 14 amino acids. Germline lookup yields CDR1 SGDLS and CDR2 YYNGEE.

The chain carries TRBV27 and TRBJ2-3, with TRBD1 matching 9 bases. This CDR3 is 16 amino acids long. J was trimmed by 6 bases and V by 6 bases; bases with no gene match: 13. Germline CDR1 is MNHEY and CDR2 is SMNVEV (reference sequence). The DNA of the CDR3 is TGTGCCAGCAGCTTCCCGGGACAGGGCCCCAGGGATACGCAGTATTTT. Its protein product is CASSFPGQGPRDTQYF.

V usage is TRBV11-3 and J usage is TRBJ2-5; TRBD2 might be the D (5 bases). Trimming stripped 5 bases from V and 4 bases from J, with 17 bases between. This CDR3 has 15 amino acids. Germline CDR1 is SGHNT and CDR2 is YENEEA. CDR3 DNA sequence: TGTGCCAGCAGCCCCCAAGCGGCCCCGGTAGAGACCCAGTACTTC. Translated, it gives CASSPQAAPVETQYF.

The chain links TRBV6-4 to TRBJ2-3; TRBD1 matches at 11 bases. The CDR3 extends over 16 amino acids. In germline, CDR1 is MRHNA, CDR2 SNTAGT. V lost 0 bases, J lost 5 bases, and 4 bases stayed unmatched. The CDR3 reads CASSDSPGTGGDTQYF. The CDR3 nucleotides read TGTGCCAGCAGTGACTCCCCCGGGACAGGGGGAGATACGCAGTATTTT.

This clone came up once. This CDR3 reads CASSFTGGNTEAFF. CDR3 nucleotide sequence: TGTGCCAGCAGCTTCACAGGGGGGAACACTGAAGCTTTCTTT. The V call is TRBV5-6, the J call TRBJ1-1, with 8 bases lining up with TRBD1. Germline CDR1 SGHDT, CDR2 YYEEEE. The CDR3 totals 14 residues. Unmatched junction bases numbered 1, after V lost 2 bases and J lost 1 base. The variable domain in full, with the rest retrieved from reference TRBV5-6 and TRBJ1-1, is DAGVTQSPTHLIKTRGQQVTLRCSPKSGHDTVSWYQQALGQGPQFIFQYYEEEERQRGNFPDRFSGHQFPNYSSELNVNALLLGDSALYLCASSFTGGNTEAFFGQGTRLTVV.

V gene TRBV27 combines with J gene TRBJ2-1; 11 nucleotides align to TRBD2. Germline CDR1 MNHEY, CDR2 SMNVEV (reference sequence). This CDR3 contains 18 residues. Unmatched junction bases numbered 11, after V lost 4 bases and J lost 3 bases. The CDR3 here is CASSWLGTSGGSYNEQFF. The CDR3, as DNA: TGTGCCAGCAGTTGGCTAGGGACTAGCGGAGGGAGCTACAATGAGCAGTTCTTC.

The genes are TRBV29-1 and TRBJ2-5; TRBD1 agrees at 7 bases. Trimming took 5 bases from V and 2 from J; bases not matched to a gene: 8. The CDR3 is made up of 14 amino acids. Germline V gene sequence: CDR1 SQVTM, CDR2 ANQGSEA. The CDR3 nucleotides read TGCAGCGTTACCCGGACAGGATTGCAAGAGACCCAGTACTTC. Its protein product is CSVTRTGLQETQYF. Full variable domain (rest looked up from reference TRBV29-1 and TRBJ2-5): SAVISQKPSRDICQRGTSLTIQCQVDSQVTMMFWYRQQPGQSLTLIATANQGSEATYESGFVIDKFPISRPNLTFSTLTVSNMSPEDSSIYLCSVTRTGLQETQYFGPGTRLLVL.

This clone was seen only a few times. The chain uses TRBV9 and TRBJ1-4; 8 bases match TRBD1. CDR3 length: 16 residues. Germline V gives CDR1 SGDLS, CDR2 YYNGEE. The junction had 15 bases not matched to a gene; V was cut back by 7 bases and J by 7 bases. This CDR3 reads CASRRGEGQGGEKLFF. Here the CDR3 DNA reads TGTGCCAGCCGACGAGGAGAAGGACAGGGAGGTGAAAAACTGTTTTTT.

The chain links TRBV7-9 to TRBJ2-7; TRBD2 might be the D (6 bases). Germline values: CDR1 SEHNR, CDR2 FQNEAQ (reference sequence). Trimming removed 5 bases from V and 4 bases from J, with 9 bases in between. CDR3 length equals 12 residues. In DNA, the CDR3 is TGTGCCAGCAGCCCAGCGGGTTACGAGCAGTACTTC. This translates into CASSPAGYEQYF.